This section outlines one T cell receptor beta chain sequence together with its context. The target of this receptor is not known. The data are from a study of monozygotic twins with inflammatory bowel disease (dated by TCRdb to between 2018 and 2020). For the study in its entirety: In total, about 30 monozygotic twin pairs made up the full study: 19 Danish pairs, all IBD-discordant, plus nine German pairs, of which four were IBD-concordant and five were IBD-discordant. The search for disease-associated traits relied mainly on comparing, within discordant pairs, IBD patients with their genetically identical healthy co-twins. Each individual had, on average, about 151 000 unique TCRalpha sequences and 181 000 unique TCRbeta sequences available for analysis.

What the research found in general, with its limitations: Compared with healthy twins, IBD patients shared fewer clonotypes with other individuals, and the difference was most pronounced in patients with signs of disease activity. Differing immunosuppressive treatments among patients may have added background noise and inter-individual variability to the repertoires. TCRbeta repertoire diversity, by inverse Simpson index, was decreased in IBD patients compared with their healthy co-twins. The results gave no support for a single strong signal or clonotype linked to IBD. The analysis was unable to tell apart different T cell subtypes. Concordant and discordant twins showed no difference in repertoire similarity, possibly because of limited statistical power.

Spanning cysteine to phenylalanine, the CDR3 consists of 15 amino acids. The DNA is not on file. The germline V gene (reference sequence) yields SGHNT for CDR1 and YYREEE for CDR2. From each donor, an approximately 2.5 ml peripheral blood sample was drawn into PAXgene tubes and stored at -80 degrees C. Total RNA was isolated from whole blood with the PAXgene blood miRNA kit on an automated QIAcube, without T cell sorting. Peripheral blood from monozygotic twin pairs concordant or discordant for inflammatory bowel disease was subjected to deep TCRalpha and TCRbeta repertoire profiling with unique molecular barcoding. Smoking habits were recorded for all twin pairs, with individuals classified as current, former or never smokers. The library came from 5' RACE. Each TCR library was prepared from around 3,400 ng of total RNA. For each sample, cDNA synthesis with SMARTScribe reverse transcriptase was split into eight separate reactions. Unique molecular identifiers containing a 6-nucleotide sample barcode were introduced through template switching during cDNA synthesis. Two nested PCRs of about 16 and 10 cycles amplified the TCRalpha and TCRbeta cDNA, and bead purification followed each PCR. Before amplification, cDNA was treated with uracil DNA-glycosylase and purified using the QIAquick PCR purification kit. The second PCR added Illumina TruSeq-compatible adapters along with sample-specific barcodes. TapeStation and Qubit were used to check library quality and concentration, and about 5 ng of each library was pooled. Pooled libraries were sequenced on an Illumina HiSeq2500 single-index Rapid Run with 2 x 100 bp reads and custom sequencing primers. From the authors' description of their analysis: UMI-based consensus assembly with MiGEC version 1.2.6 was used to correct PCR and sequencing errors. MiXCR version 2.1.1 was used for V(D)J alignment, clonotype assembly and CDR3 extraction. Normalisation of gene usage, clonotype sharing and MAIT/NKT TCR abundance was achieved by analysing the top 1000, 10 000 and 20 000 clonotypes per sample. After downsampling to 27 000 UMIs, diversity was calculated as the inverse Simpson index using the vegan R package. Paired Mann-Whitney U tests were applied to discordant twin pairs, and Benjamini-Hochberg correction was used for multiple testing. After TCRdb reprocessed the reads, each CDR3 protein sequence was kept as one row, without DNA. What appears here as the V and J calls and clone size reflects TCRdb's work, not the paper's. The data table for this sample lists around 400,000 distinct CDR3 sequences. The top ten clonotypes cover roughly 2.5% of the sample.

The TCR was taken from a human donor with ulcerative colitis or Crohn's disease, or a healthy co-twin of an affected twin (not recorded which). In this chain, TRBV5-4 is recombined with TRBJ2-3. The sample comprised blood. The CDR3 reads CASSLEYGSTDTQYF.